What follows are 13 T cell receptor beta chains derived from one specimen sequenced in a study of beta chain features in type 1 diabetes (dated by TCRdb to 2017 to 2018). What the work shows at the level of the full study, not this receptor alone: A moderate but significant shortening of TCRB CDR3 length was observed in type 1 diabetes patients in all four CD4+ subsets.

Libraries were constructed by the immunoSEQ multiplex PCR assay. The entire amount of isolated RNA was reverse transcribed using the High Capacity cDNA Reverse Transcription Kit, so the sequenced TCRB transcripts were expressed ones. Here the immuneACCESS table is served through TCRdb, limited to in-frame sequences with V and J called. Missing clones are a known gap in these copies; in checked studies unresolved V genes cover under half, and the rest lacks a known reason. The sample records under 300,000 clones, 9.5% to 13% of which are singletons. The ten largest account for around 0.017% of the sample. Their specific antigens are unknown. The sequenced material came from naive CD4+ T cells from blood. Interpreted using the paper, the cell subset or site label stands for: true naive CD4+ T cells. Every receptor here comes from a man aged 30 to 45 with type 1 diabetes.

The chain employs TRBV7-3 and TRBJ2-7, with 8 bases fitting TRBD2. CDR3 length: 15 amino acids. Germline assignment: CDR1 SGHTA and CDR2 FQGTGA. V dropped 1 base and J dropped 3; count of bases not matched to a gene: 5. CDR3: CASSLRLAGFYEQYF. CDR3 nucleotides: TGTGCCAGCAGCTTAAGGTTAGCGGGGTTCTACGAGCAGTACTTC.

This clone was recorded a few times. The gene calls are TRBV19 and TRBJ1-2, with D perhaps matching TRBD1 (5 bases). With 9 bases removed from V and 4 bases from J, the gap between germline ends came to 21 bases. There are 15 residues in the CDR3. CDR1 is LNHDA, CDR2 SQIVND, per germline (reference sequence). CDR3: CASLQKGQSIYGYTF. CDR3 in DNA: TGTGCCAGCTTACAAAAGGGGCAGAGTATCTATGGCTACACCTTC.

This clone was observed a few times. The chain carries TRBV7-9 and TRBJ2-2; 10 bases line up with TRBD1. V was clipped by 5 bases and J by 13 bases; unmatched bases: 7. From germline, CDR1 is SEHNR and CDR2 FQNEAQ (reference sequence). The CDR3 is 13 amino acids. The CDR3 sequence: CASSAGQGNVLFF. In nucleotides, the CDR3 is TGTGCCAGCAGCGCGGGACAGGGGAATGTGCTGTTTTTT.

This clone was seen only a few times. The rearrangement joins TRBV7-6 to TRBJ2-2; D is perhaps TRBD2 (5 bases). The CDR3 is 15 amino acids. Trimming removed 1 base from V and 3 bases from J, with 9 bases in between. Per germline, CDR1 SGHVS and CDR2 FNYEAQ. The CDR3 spells CASSLEGRYTGELFF. The CDR3 region has the DNA TGTGCCAGCAGCTTAGAAGGGAGATACACCGGGGAGCTGTTTTTT.

This clone appeared a few times. The V call is TRBV5-1, the J call TRBJ2-7; D remains unclear. V dropped 7 bases and J dropped 0 bases, with 11 bases sitting between them. This CDR3 is built from 13 residues. Germline V gives CDR1 SGHRS, CDR2 YFSETQ. CDR3 nucleotides: TGCGCCAGCTCTCCGGAGTTCTCCTACGAGCAGTACTTC. It encodes CASSPEFSYEQYF.

V usage is TRBV23-1 and J usage is TRBJ1-2; TRBD1 agrees at 8 bases. TRBV23-1 is assigned to the ORF class and has an uncertain function. Trimming cost V 2 bases and J 7 bases; bases outside gene matches: 12. This CDR3 is built from 16 residues. The CDR3 region is CASSQLRRGRWLGYTF. Written as DNA, the CDR3 is TGCGCCAGCAGTCAACTCCGCAGGGGGCGCTGGCTTGGCTACACCTTC.

This chain links TRBV4-1 with TRBJ2-1, with D possibly being TRBD2 (6 bases). Germline values: CDR1 MGHRA, CDR2 YSYEKL. Trimming took 0 bases from V and 10 from J, leaving 13 bases between them. The length of the CDR3 is 14 residues. The CDR3 is CASSQDPVGSEQFF. The CDR3 DNA is TGCGCCAGCAGCCAAGATCCCGTCGGGAGCGAGCAGTTCTTC.

The chain joins TRBV13 to TRBJ2-4; 7 nucleotides line up with TRBD1. The CDR3 has 14 amino acids. Germline V gives CDR1 PRHDT, CDR2 FYEKMQ (reference sequence). V dropped 5 bases and J dropped 6; count of bases not matched to a gene: 7. The DNA for the CDR3 is TGTGCCAGCAGCCAACTGGGACAGCCAAACATTCAGTACTTC. As protein: CASSQLGQPNIQYF.

This clone was observed a handful of times. The chain is built from TRBV7-9 and TRBJ2-6; D might be TRBD1 (5 bases). CDR3 length: 15 amino acids. The V and J ends lost 4 bases and 1 base respectively, with 8 bases between them. The germline V gene encodes CDR1 SEHNR and CDR2 FQNEAQ (reference sequence). CDR3 nucleotide sequence: TGTGCCAGCAGCTCTTCAGGGTCTGGGGCCAACGTCCTGACTTTC. Encoded protein: CASSSSGSGANVLTF.

The chain uses TRBV7-8 and TRBJ2-1; 12 bases match TRBD2. V gave up 5 bases and J gave up 2 bases; unmatched junction bases: 7. Germline CDR1 and CDR2: SGHVS and FQNEAQ. CDR3 length: 17 amino acids. The CDR3 nucleotides read TGTGCCAGCAGCCCAGCTAGCGGGGGGGCCACCTACAATGAGCAGTTCTTC. Translated, it gives CASSPASGGATYNEQFF.

This clone has more than one count but fewer than ten. The J gene is TRBJ1-4, the V gene TRBV21-1; the D call of TRBD1 is as the table states it, not checked on the DNA. TRBV21-1 constitutes a pseudogene. CDR3 length equals 16 residues. The DNA of the CDR3 is TGTGCCAGCAGCAAATGGACAGGTCGAGTGCAGGAAAAACTGTTTTTT. Its translation: CASSKWTGRVQEKLFF.

This chain links TRBV2 with TRBJ2-5; TRBD2 is a possible D gene (5 bases). Germline-derived CDR1 and CDR2 are SNHLY and FYNNEI. The CDR3 covers 14 residues. CDR3 residues: CVTRGGEFQETQYF. CDR3 DNA sequence: TGTGTCACACGGGGTGGTGAGTTCCAAGAGACCCAGTACTTC.

The J gene is TRBJ1-5, the V gene TRBV27; D unresolved. The CDR3 sequence is 13 residues long. Trimming stripped 11 bases from V and 6 bases from J, with 17 bases between. In germline, CDR1 is MNHEY, CDR2 SMNVEV (reference sequence). The CDR3 DNA follows: TGTGCCTCGGGAGCAGGAAGGTTTCAGCCCCAGCATTTT. Its protein product is CASGAGRFQPQHF.